This TCR beta chain was sequenced in a study of blood T cell repertoires in COVID-19. Whole-study context: From T cells, B-cell-depleted T cells, or PBMCs came the material, which was cDNA or gDNA.

Data came from immunoSEQ multiplex PCR; TCRdb stores just in-frame clones and leaves some out. The sample has over 200,000 clones, approximately 75% seen once. Between the trimmed V and J ends, which lost 6 bases and 2 bases, there was a span of 13 bases. Per the germline V gene, CDR1 is MRHNA and CDR2 is SNTAGT. This CDR3 contains 14 residues. J is TRBJ1-1 and V is TRBV6-4; D ambiguous. The receptor was derived from a man aged 40-50 years who had recovered from COVID-19. The sample comprised PBMCs or T cells enriched from blood (not recorded which). CDR3 nucleotide sequence: TGTGCCAGCAGCTGCCGGAGTCTAAACACTGAAGCTTTCTTT. Protein sequence: CASSCRSLNTEAFF.